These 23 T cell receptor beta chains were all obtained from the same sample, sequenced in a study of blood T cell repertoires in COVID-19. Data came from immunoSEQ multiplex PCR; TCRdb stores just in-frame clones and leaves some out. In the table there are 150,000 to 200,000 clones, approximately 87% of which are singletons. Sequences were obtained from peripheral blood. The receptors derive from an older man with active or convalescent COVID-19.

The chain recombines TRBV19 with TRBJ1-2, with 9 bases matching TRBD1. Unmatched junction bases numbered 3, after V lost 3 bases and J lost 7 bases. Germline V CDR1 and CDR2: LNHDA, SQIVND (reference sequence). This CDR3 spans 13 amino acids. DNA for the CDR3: TGTGCCAGTAGTATTCGGGACAGGGTTGGCTACACCTTC. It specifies CASSIRDRVGYTF.

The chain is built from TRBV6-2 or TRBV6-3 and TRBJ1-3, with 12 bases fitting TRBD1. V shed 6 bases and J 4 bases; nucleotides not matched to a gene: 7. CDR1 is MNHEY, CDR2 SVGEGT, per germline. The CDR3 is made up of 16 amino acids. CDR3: CASSKGTGGFGNTIYF. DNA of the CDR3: TGTGCCAGCAGCAAGGGGACAGGGGGCTTCGGAAACACCATATATTTT.

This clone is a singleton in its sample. The CDR3 reads CASRDSTQETQYF. The CDR3 DNA reads as TGCGCCAGCAGAGACAGCACCCAAGAGACCCAGTACTTC. The chain joins TRBV5-1 to TRBJ2-5; D possibly corresponds to TRBD1 (5 bases). Germline CDR1 is SGHRS and CDR2 is YFSETQ. The CDR3 runs 13 residues. V was shortened by 5 bases and J by 1 base, with 9 bases between the two germline ends.

The CDR3: CASSRTGVGYEQYF. DNA of the CDR3: TGTGCCAGCAGTCGGACAGGGGTTGGCTACGAGCAGTACTTC. V is TRBV3-1 (or the pseudogene TRBV3-2) and J is TRBJ2-7, with 9 bases identical to TRBD1. V trimming: 6 bases; J trimming: 3 bases; junction bases outside the gene matches: 6. This CDR3 is 14 amino acids long. From germline, CDR1 is LGHDT and CDR2 YNNKEL (reference sequence).

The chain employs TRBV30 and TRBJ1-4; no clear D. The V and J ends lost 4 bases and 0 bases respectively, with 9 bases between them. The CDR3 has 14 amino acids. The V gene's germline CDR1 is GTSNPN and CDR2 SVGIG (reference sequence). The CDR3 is CAWMATATNEKLFF. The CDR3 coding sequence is TGTGCCTGGATGGCGACTGCAACTAATGAAAAACTGTTTTTT. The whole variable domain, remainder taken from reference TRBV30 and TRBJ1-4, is SQTIHQWPATLVQPVGSPLSLECTVEGTSNPNLYWYRQAAGRGLQLLFYSVGIGQISSEVPQNLSASRPQDRQFILSSKKLLLSDSGFYLCAWMATATNEKLFFGSGTQLSVL.

The CDR3 DNA reads TGTGCCAGCAGCTTACAGCCAGGAGGGTATAATTCACCCCTCCACTTT. Translating it yields CASSLQPGGYNSPLHF. The chain combines TRBV7-2 with TRBJ1-6; D is undetermined. Trimming cost V 2 bases and J 4 bases, with 12 bases left between them. The CDR3 contains 16 residues. Looked up from germline, CDR1 is SGHTA and CDR2 is FQGNSA.

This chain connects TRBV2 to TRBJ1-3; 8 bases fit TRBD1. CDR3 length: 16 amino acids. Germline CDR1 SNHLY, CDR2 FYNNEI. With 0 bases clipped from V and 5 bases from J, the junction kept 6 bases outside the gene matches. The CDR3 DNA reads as TGTGCCAGCAGTGAAGCTCAGGGGGCTATTAGAAACACCATATATTTT. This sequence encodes CASSEAQGAIRNTIYF.

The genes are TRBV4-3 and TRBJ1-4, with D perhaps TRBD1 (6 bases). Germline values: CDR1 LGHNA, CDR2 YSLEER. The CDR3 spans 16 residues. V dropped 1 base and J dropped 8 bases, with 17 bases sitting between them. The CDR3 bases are TGCGCCAGCAGCCAAGGGAATGGCAGGGGAGGGGAAAAACTGTTTTTT. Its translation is CASSQGNGRGGEKLFF.

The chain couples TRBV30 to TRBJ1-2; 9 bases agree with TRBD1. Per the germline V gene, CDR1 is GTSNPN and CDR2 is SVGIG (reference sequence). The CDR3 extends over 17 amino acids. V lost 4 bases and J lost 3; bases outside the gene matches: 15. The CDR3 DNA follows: TGTGCCTGGAATGTGGGGACAGGGAGATTCCTTGACTATGGCTACACCTTC. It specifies CAWNVGTGRFLDYGYTF. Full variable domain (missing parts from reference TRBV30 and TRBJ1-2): SQTIHQWPATLVQPVGSPLSLECTVEGTSNPNLYWYRQAAGRGLQLLFYSVGIGQISSEVPQNLSASRPQDRQFILSSKKLLLSDSGFYLCAWNVGTGRFLDYGYTFGSGTRLTVV.

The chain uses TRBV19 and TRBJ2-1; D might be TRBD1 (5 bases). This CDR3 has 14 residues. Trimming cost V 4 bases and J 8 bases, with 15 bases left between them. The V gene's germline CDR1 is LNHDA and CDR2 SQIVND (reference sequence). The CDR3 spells CASSKSQGIDEQFF. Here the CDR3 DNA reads TGTGCCAGTAGTAAAAGCCAGGGTATTGATGAGCAGTTCTTC.

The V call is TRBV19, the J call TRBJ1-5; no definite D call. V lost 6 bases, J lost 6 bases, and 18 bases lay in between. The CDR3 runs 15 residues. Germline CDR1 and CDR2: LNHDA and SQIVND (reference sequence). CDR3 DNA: TGTGCCAGTAGGAGAGCGGAATTCGATCGTCAGCCCCAGCATTTT. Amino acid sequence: CASRRAEFDRQPQHF.

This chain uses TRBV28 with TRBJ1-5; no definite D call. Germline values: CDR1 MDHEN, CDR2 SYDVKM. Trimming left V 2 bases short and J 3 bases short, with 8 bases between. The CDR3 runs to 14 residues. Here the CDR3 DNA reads TGTGCCAGCAGTTTAGGGAGACTCAATCAGCCCCAGCATTTT. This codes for CASSLGRLNQPQHF.

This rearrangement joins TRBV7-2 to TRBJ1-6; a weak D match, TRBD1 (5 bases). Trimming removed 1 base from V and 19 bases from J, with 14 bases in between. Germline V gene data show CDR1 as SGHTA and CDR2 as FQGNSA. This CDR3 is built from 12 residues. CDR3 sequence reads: CASSLDRRDIHF. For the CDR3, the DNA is TGTGCCAGCAGCTTAGACAGGCGTGACATTCACTTT.

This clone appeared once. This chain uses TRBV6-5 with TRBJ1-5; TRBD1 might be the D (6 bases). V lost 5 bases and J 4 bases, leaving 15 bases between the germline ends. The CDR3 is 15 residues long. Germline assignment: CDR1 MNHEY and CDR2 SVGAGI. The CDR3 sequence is CASSPPGQLNQPQHF. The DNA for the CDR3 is TGTGCCAGCAGTCCACCGGGACAATTAAATCAGCCCCAGCATTTT.

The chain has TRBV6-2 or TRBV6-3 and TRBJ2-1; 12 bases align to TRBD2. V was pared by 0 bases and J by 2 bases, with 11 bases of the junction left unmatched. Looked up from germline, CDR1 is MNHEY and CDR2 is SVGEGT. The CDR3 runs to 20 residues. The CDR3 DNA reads TGTGCCAGCAGTTACTCGCTAGTGTTGACTAGCGGGGGAACCTACAATGAGCAGTTCTTC. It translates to CASSYSLVLTSGGTYNEQFF.

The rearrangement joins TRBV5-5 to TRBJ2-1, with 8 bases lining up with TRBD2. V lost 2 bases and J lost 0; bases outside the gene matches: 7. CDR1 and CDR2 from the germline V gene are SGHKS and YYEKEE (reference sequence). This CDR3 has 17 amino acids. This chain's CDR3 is CASSFTLGLASYNEQFF. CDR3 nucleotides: TGTGCCAGCAGCTTCACCCTTGGACTAGCCTCCTACAATGAGCAGTTCTTC.

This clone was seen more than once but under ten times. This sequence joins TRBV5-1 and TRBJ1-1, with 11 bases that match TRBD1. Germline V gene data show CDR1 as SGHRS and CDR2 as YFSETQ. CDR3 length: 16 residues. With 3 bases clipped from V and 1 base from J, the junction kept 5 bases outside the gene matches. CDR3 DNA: TGCGCCAGCAGCTCGGTTGGACAGGGGGCGAACACTGAAGCTTTCTTT. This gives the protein CASSSVGQGANTEAFF. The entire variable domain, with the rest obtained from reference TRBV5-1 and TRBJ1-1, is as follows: KAGVTQTPRYLIKTRGQQVTLSCSPISGHRSVSWYQQTPGQGLQFLFEYFSETQRNKGNFPGRFSGRQFSNSRSEMNVSTLELGDSALYLCASSSVGQGANTEAFFGQGTRLTVV.

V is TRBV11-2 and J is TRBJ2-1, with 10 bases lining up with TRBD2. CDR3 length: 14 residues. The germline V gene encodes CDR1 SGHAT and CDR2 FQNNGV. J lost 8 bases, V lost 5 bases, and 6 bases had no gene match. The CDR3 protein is CASSPRLAGDEQFF. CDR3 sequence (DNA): TGTGCCAGCAGCCCCCGGCTAGCGGGAGATGAGCAGTTCTTC.

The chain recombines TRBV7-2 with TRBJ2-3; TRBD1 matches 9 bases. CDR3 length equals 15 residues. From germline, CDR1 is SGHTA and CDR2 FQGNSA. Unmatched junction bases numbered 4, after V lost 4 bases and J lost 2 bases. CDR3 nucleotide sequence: TGTGCCAGCAGCTACCAACAGGGGGCCACAGATACGCAGTATTTT. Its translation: CASSYQQGATDTQYF.

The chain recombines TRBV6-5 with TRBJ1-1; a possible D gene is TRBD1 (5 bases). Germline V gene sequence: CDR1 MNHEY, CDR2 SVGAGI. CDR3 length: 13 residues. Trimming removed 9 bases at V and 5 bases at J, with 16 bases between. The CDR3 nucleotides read TGTGCCAGTGGGAACATGGGGCTTACTGAAGCTTTCTTT. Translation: CASGNMGLTEAFF.

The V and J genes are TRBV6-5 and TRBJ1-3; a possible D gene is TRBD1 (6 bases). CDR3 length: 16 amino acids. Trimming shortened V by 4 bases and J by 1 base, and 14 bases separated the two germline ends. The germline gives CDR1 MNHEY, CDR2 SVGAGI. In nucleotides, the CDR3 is TGTGCCAGCAGTTTTACAGGGTTTCGTTCTGGAAACACCATATATTTT. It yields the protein CASSFTGFRSGNTIYF.

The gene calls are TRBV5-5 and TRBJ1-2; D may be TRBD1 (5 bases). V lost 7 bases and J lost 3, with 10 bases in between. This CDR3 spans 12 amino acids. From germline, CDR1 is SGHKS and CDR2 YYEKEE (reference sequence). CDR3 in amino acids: CASVWGDYGYTF. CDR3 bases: TGTGCCAGCGTCTGGGGGGACTATGGCTACACCTTC.

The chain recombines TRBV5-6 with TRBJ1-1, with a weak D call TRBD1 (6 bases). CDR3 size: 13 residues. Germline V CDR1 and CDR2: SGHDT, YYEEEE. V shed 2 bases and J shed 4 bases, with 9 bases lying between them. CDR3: CASSLQGPTEAFF. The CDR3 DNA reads TGTGCCAGCAGCTTACAGGGTCCCACTGAAGCTTTCTTT. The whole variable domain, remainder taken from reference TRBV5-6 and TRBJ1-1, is DAGVTQSPTHLIKTRGQQVTLRCSPKSGHDTVSWYQQALGQGPQFIFQYYEEEERQRGNFPDRFSGHQFPNYSSELNVNALLLGDSALYLCASSLQGPTEAFFGQGTRLTVV.